This T cell receptor (beta chain) appears in the sequencing data of a study of cytomegalovirus exposure and HLA in healthy donors. Background on the study: Among the approximately 400 genotyped donors, less than 85% were placed in the Caucasian-associated ancestry cluster.

Overall study findings and caveats: According to a later analysis, most TCR beta chains associated with CMV appeared HLA-restricted. An analysis done earlier found most TCR beta V segments productive about 87% or about 30% of the time.

Note on this clone: Its antigen remains unidentified.

Researchers ran the PCR with 60 Vbeta and 13 Jbeta primers. The data were produced by immunoSEQ multiplex PCR, yet TCRdb's version contains in-frame clones alone and is incomplete. The sample carries tens of thousands of clones, under 80% recorded once. This receptor was taken from a male donor in good health and CMV-seropositive. The sequencing sample was made of PBMCs.

CDR3: CASSLRAGGSRNYGYTF. DNA for the CDR3: TGTGCCAGCAGCTTGAGGGCAGGGGGCAGCAGGAACTATGGCTACACCTTC. This sequence joins TRBV5-6 and TRBJ1-2; 8 bases align to TRBD1. Per germline, CDR1 SGHDT and CDR2 YYEEEE. CDR3 length equals 17 residues. Trimming removed 1 base from V and 2 bases from J; junction bases left unmatched: 10.